The count of the clone carrying this T cell receptor (beta chain) is one. What it binds is not known. Germline-derived CDR1 and CDR2 are MNHEY and SMNVEV (reference sequence). The CDR3 has 15 amino acids. With 4 bases removed from V and 11 bases from J, the gap between germline ends came to 21 bases. These data originate in a study of T cell responses to AZD1222 COVID-19 vaccine. About the study: Second-dose schedules of about 4 or about 12 weeks were combined.

Produced via immunoSEQ multiplex PCR; TCRdb's table is partial and in-frame only. The table shows about 150,000 clones, with 92% occurring only once. Study results and limitations: Spike-specific TCR depth and breadth grew after two AZD1222 doses. Samples come after the peak T cell response, not at day 14.

The specimen was peripheral blood, collected on day 0 of AZD1222 vaccination. The clonotype comes from an adult in good health. The chain combines TRBV27 with TRBJ2-1; the D call may be TRBD1 or TRBD2 (5 bases each). CDR3 nucleotide sequence: TGTGCCAGCAGTTCCGGGACCCCAAGTGGGGTACAGCAGTTCTTC. Translation gives CASSSGTPSGVQQFF.